One and the same sample provided the 17 T cell receptor beta chains below, sequenced in a study of T cell responses to AZD1222 COVID-19 vaccine. Measured with immunoSEQ multiplex PCR; TCRdb has only the in-frame clones, and not every one. The profile shows approximately 130,000 clones, 90% of them singletons. The starting material was peripheral blood, obtained on day 0 of AZD1222 vaccination. The receptors come from an adult in good health.

Here the CDR3 DNA reads TGTGCCAGCAGTCGCCGGGGGGGAGCAGATACGCAGTATTTT. This gives the protein CASSRRGGADTQYF. The chain carries TRBV27 and TRBJ2-3, with TRBD2 matching 8 bases. The CDR3 is made up of 14 amino acids. V dropped 5 bases and J dropped 4; count of bases not matched to a gene: 5. Germline loops: CDR1 MNHEY, CDR2 SMNVEV (reference sequence).

The V and J genes are TRBV9 and TRBJ2-1, with 8 bases fitting TRBD2. The CDR3 is 13 amino acids. Germline assignment: CDR1 SGDLS and CDR2 YYNGEE. V was clipped by 3 bases and J by 8 bases; unmatched bases: 4. DNA for the CDR3: TGTGCCAGCAGCGAAAGCGGGAGTGATGAGCAGTTCTTC. Translation gives CASSESGSDEQFF. The full variable domain, rest sourced from reference TRBV9 and TRBJ2-1, is DSGVTQTPKHLITATGQRVTLRCSPRSGDLSVYWYQQSLDQGLQFLIQYYNGEERAKGNILERFSAQQFPDLHSELNLSSLELGDSALYFCASSESGSDEQFFGPGTRLTVL.

J is TRBJ1-5 and V is TRBV7-8; a weak D match, TRBD1 (5 bases). Trimming took off 5 bases at V and 6 bases at J, with 17 bases between the two ends. The germline V gene has CDR1 SGHVS and CDR2 FQNEAQ. The CDR3 runs to 15 residues. Written as DNA, the CDR3 is TGTGCCAGCAGCCCCGAAAGGAGGGGAAGTCAGCCCCAGCATTTT. This codes for CASSPERRGSQPQHF.

The CDR3 spells CASSPLGQDYEQYF. Here the CDR3 DNA reads TGTGCCAGCAGCCCATTGGGACAGGACTACGAGCAGTACTTC. The V gene is TRBV7-9, the J gene TRBJ2-7, with 8 positions matching TRBD1. The germline V gene has CDR1 SEHNR and CDR2 FQNEAQ (reference sequence). The CDR3 loop spans 14 amino acids. With 5 bases clipped from V and 3 bases from J, the junction kept 6 bases outside the gene matches.

V usage is TRBV9 and J usage is TRBJ1-4, with 7 positions matching TRBD1. Germline loops: CDR1 SGDLS, CDR2 YYNGEE. Trimming took 4 bases from V and 3 from J; bases not matched to a gene: 6. The CDR3 has 15 residues. The CDR3 nucleotides are TGTGCCAGCAGCCCAGGACAGGCTTCTAATGAAAAACTGTTTTTT. This sequence encodes CASSPGQASNEKLFF.

Concerning this clone: The same CDR3 is also encoded by other DNA sequences in this sample. The rearrangement uses TRBV5-1 and TRBJ2-7; D might be TRBD2 (6 bases). This CDR3 comprises 14 residues. V was cut by 0 bases and J by 4 bases, with 11 bases left in between. Germline V lookup: CDR1 SGHRS, CDR2 YFSETQ. This CDR3 reads CASSLAGVGYEQYF. Written as DNA, the CDR3 is TGCGCCAGCAGCTTGGCGGGAGTAGGGTACGAGCAGTACTTC.

This sequence joins TRBV24-1 and TRBJ2-1; 8 positions match TRBD2. This CDR3 spans 17 amino acids. The V gene's germline CDR1 is KGHDR and CDR2 SFDVKD. Germline trimming cut 3 bases from V and 4 bases from J; bases unmatched to any gene: 10. CDR3 in DNA: TGTGCCACCAGTGATCCGTTCTCGGGAGGGCAATACAATGAGCAGTTCTTC. Residues: CATSDPFSGGQYNEQFF.

The V call is TRBV15, the J call TRBJ1-1, with a tentative D call TRBD1 (5 bases). Per germline, CDR1 LNHNV and CDR2 YYDKDF (reference sequence). Between the trimmed V and J ends, which lost 3 bases and 2 bases, there was a span of 10 bases. The CDR3 runs 14 residues. In DNA form, the CDR3 reads TGTGCCACCAGCAGGAGGGGTTCTAACACTGAAGCTTTCTTT. This translates into CATSRRGSNTEAFF.

V usage is TRBV7-2 and J usage is TRBJ2-5; D is unresolved. Deletions cut 5 bases from V and 3 bases from J, with 16 bases between. Germline lookup yields CDR1 SGHTA and CDR2 FQGNSA. The CDR3 is 15 residues long. The CDR3 loop reads CASSPASDSKETQYF. CDR3 in DNA: TGTGCCAGCAGCCCAGCCTCTGACTCTAAAGAGACCCAGTACTTC.

The chain uses TRBV10-3 and TRBJ2-3, with 8 bases matching TRBD2. Germline values: CDR1 ENHRY, CDR2 SYGVKD. This CDR3 spans 15 amino acids. The V segment lost 0 bases and the J segment 4 bases; nucleotides outside the gene matches: 3. For the CDR3, the DNA is TGTGCCATCAGTGAGTCTAGCGGGATACCAGATACGCAGTATTTT. Translated, it gives CAISESSGIPDTQYF.

The chain carries TRBV5-1 and TRBJ1-1, with TRBD1 matching 8 bases. The germline V gene has CDR1 SGHRS and CDR2 YFSETQ. Unmatched junction bases numbered 6, after V lost 2 bases and J lost 0 bases. This CDR3 comprises 16 residues. The CDR3 region is CASSLGTGIMNTEAFF. The CDR3 DNA reads TGCGCCAGCAGCTTAGGGACAGGTATCATGAACACTGAAGCTTTCTTT.

The V gene is TRBV7-9, the J gene TRBJ2-1, with D unclear. This CDR3 is 16 amino acids long. Looked up from germline, CDR1 is SEHNR and CDR2 is FQNEAQ (reference sequence). V gave up 7 bases and J gave up 0 bases, with 16 bases separating them. CDR3 bases: TGTGCCAGCACCCGAGACACAGCCTCCTCCTACAATGAGCAGTTCTTC. Translated, it gives CASTRDTASSYNEQFF.

V usage is TRBV29-1 and J usage is TRBJ2-5; a possible D gene is TRBD1 (6 bases). The CDR3 extends over 13 amino acids. Between the trimmed V and J ends, which lost 7 bases and 1 base, there was a span of 13 bases. The V gene's germline CDR1 is SQVTM and CDR2 ANQGSEA. In nucleotides, the CDR3 is TGCAGCGGTACATGGACAGTCCAAGAGACCCAGTACTTC. Its translation is CSGTWTVQETQYF.

V is TRBV7-2 and J is TRBJ1-1; 7 bases are a match to TRBD1. This CDR3 has 16 amino acids. V gave up 5 bases and J gave up 1 base; unmatched junction bases: 10. CDR1 and CDR2 (germline): SGHTA, FQGNSA. The CDR3 here is CASSTGQLIRNTEAFF. CDR3 bases: TGTGCCAGCAGCACGGGACAGCTAATTCGGAACACTGAAGCTTTCTTT.

The CDR3 spells CASGETGYRDEQFF. The CDR3 DNA reads TGTGCCAGCGGGGAGACAGGGTACAGGGATGAGCAGTTCTTC. The genes are TRBV27 and TRBJ2-1; 7 bases fit TRBD1. Per germline, CDR1 MNHEY and CDR2 SMNVEV (reference sequence). The CDR3 has 14 residues. J gave up 8 bases and V 8 bases, and 12 bases lay outside the gene matches.

This clone was counted between two and nine times. The chain links TRBV6-1 to TRBJ2-4; 9 positions match TRBD1. Unmatched junction bases numbered 4, after V lost 4 bases and J lost 0 bases. Germline V gene sequence: CDR1 MNHNS, CDR2 SASEGT. The CDR3 consists of 16 residues. CDR3 nucleotides: TGTGCCAGCAGTGCCGGGACAGGGAGAGCCAAAAACATTCAGTACTTC. It specifies CASSAGTGRAKNIQYF.

As for this clone: Other nucleotide sequences in the sample specify the same CDR3. The chain uses TRBV6-2 or TRBV6-3 and TRBJ2-5, with D uncertain. Germline V CDR1 and CDR2: MNHEY, SVGEGT. This CDR3 comprises 13 residues. V was clipped by 5 bases and J by 5 bases, with 12 bases between them. The CDR3 coding sequence is TGTGCCAGCAGTCCCACACCCGGTGAGACCCAGTACTTC. As protein: CASSPTPGETQYF.